The 4 T cell receptor beta chains below were found in one sample sequenced in a study of T-cell reconstitution after alpha-beta-depleted transplantation in children. Unique molecular identifiers tagged the TCRbeta library. MiXCR, run by TCRdb on the PCR reads, gives a single entry per CDR3 protein. The top ten clones hold 2% to 2.5% of a sample with approximately 520,000 distinct CDR3 sequences, about 33% of them seen once. Sequenced material: PBMCs from the stem cell graft donor, taken from the stem cell graft. The receptors originated from a human donor who donated a stem cell graft to a child with aplastic anemia.

Only a few counts were recorded for this clonotype. The conserved phenylalanine or tryptophan is not found at the CDR3 terminus, so this likely reflects a read error. The chain employs TRBV6-2 or TRBV6-3 and TRBJ2-1; D remains unclear. The ends were cut back, 2 bases at V and 0 bases at J, with 8 bases in the middle. Germline CDR1 MNHEY, CDR2 SVGEGT. This CDR3 has 15 amino acids. The CDR3: CASSYRQSSYNEQFL. The CDR3, as DNA: TGTGCCAGCAGTTACCGCCAGAGCTCCTACAATGAGCAGTTCTTA.

The chain recombines TRBV5-6 with TRBJ2-7; 8 bases are a match to TRBD2. The CDR3 is 14 amino acids. V lost 0 bases to trimming and J lost 6 bases; unmatched junction nucleotides: 5. CDR1 and CDR2 (germline): SGHDT, YYEEEE. CDR3 sequence (DNA): TGTGCCAGCAGCTTGGAGGCGGGAGGAAGCGAGCAGTACTTC. The encoded protein is CASSLEAGGSEQYF.

The chain combines TRBV12-3 or TRBV12-4 with TRBJ1-1; 9 nucleotides line up with TRBD1. V lost 5 bases and J lost 3; bases outside the gene matches: 4. There are 14 residues in the CDR3. As DNA, the CDR3 is TGTGCCAGCAGTCCGTACAGGGGGCACACTGAAGCTTTCTTT. Translated, it gives CASSPYRGHTEAFF.

This clonotype was counted at least ten times. The rearrangement joins TRBV5-1 to TRBJ1-1; D is perhaps TRBD1 (5 bases). Germline CDR1 is SGHRS and CDR2 is YFSETQ. V lost 1 base and J lost 2, with 12 bases in between. This CDR3 comprises 15 residues. CDR3 sequence (DNA): TGCGCCAGCAGCTTGCGAGGTGGGGGAAACACTGAAGCTTTCTTT. This codes for CASSLRGGGNTEAFF.